Following are 23 T cell receptor beta chains from one sample sequenced in a study of post-analysis software for immune sequencing data. Notes on the study in general: Among roughly 5 TRBV segments more frequent in patients than controls were TRBV5-6, TRBV5-1 and TRBV20-1.

Their cognate antigens are unknown. The TCR beta cDNA libraries contained unique molecular identifiers. TCRdb re-analysed the PCR reads in MiXCR, keeping a single row per CDR3 protein. Here the sample spans roughly 800,000 distinct CDR3 sequences, less than 35% being singletons. The source material was blood. These receptors came from a girl aged 5-17 years with multiple sclerosis.

This clonotype came up a few times. This chain uses TRBV5-1 with TRBJ1-6, with 10 bases matching TRBD1. Looked up from germline, CDR1 is SGHRS and CDR2 is YFSETQ. This CDR3 contains 15 residues. The J segment lost 8 bases and the V segment lost 4 bases, leaving 6 bases of the junction unmatched. The CDR3 DNA reads TGCGCCAGCAGCCCGCCGGGACAGGGGCATTCACCCCTCCACTTT. This sequence encodes CASSPPGQGHSPLHF.

CDR3 coding DNA: TGTGCCAGCACGACTCAGGGTTCCTACGAGCAGTACTTC. It codes for CASTTQGSYEQYF. The rearrangement joins TRBV12-3 or TRBV12-4 to TRBJ2-7, with a weak D call TRBD1 (5 bases). V was clipped by 7 bases and J by 1 base, with 11 bases between them. This CDR3 spans 13 amino acids.

The V gene is TRBV15, the J gene TRBJ2-1; D uncertain. V was cut by 1 base and J by 7 bases, with 11 bases left in between. CDR1 LNHNV and CDR2 YYDKDF come from the germline V gene (reference sequence). CDR3 length: 14 amino acids. The CDR3 nucleotides read TGTGCCACCAGCAGAGGTGGAACTAAAAATGAGCAGTTCTTC. Amino acid sequence: CATSRGGTKNEQFF.

This clonotype showed up just a few times. The chain employs TRBV20-1 and TRBJ2-3, with 9 bases fitting TRBD1. The V segment lost 5 bases and the J segment 3 bases; nucleotides outside the gene matches: 9. The CDR3 totals 15 residues. Germline CDR1 DFQATT, CDR2 SNEGSKA (reference sequence). DNA of the CDR3: TGCAGTGCTGCACCCGGGACAGGGTGGACAGATACGCAGTATTTT. It yields the protein CSAAPGTGWTDTQYF.

This clonotype has more than one count but fewer than ten. The chain is built from TRBV5-5 and TRBJ2-1; perhaps TRBD1 as D (6 bases). V was trimmed by 0 bases and J by 5 bases, leaving 12 bases between them. The germline V gene has CDR1 SGHKS and CDR2 YYEKEE (reference sequence). CDR3 length: 15 residues. In DNA, the CDR3 is TGTGCCAGCAGCTTGGTGTACAGGGTGGACAATGAGCAGTTCTTC. Translating gives CASSLVYRVDNEQFF.

J is TRBJ1-1 and V is TRBV6-5, with D possibly matching TRBD1 (6 bases). CDR1 and CDR2 from the germline V gene are MNHEY and SVGAGI. The V gene lost 6 bases and the J gene lost 3 bases, with 17 bases spanning the gap. The CDR3 consists of 15 residues. The CDR3 bases are TGTGCCAGCAGATTTATTACGGGGGGCTACACTGAAGCTTTCTTT. Its translation: CASRFITGGYTEAFF.

As to this clonotype: The junction does not match germline at one end; this may be a read error. This sequence joins TRBV12-3 or TRBV12-4 and TRBJ2-3, with TRBD2 identical over 9 bases. The CDR3 loop spans 14 amino acids. CDR3 sequence reads: CASSPGTSTDAQYF. CDR3 DNA: TGTGCCAGCAGTCCCGGGACTAGCACAGATGCGCAGTATTTT.

V gene TRBV12-3 or TRBV12-4 combines with J gene TRBJ2-6, with 9 bases lining up with TRBD2. The CDR3 is made up of 16 amino acids. V lost 7 bases, J lost 0 bases, and 4 bases stayed unmatched. The CDR3 protein is CASTSGVPSGANVLTF. CDR3 coding DNA: TGTGCCAGCACTAGCGGGGTACCCTCTGGGGCCAACGTCCTGACTTTC.

Concerning this clonotype: A much larger clone lies one base from this, so it may be a read error. The V and J genes are TRBV10-3 and TRBJ2-4; 7 bases are shared with TRBD1. This CDR3 has 17 amino acids. The V and J ends lost 2 bases and 1 base, in that order; junction bases with no gene match: 8. Germline V gene data show CDR1 as ENHRY and CDR2 as SYGVKD. The CDR3 DNA reads as TGTGCCATCAGTGAGCCGAATACAGGGGCGGCCAAAAACATTCAGTACTTC. Translating it yields CAISEPNTGAAKNIQYF.

This clonotype was seen a handful of times. The chain is built from TRBV2 and TRBJ2-7, with D perhaps given as TRBD1 or TRBD2 (7 bases each). V dropped 5 bases and J dropped 2 bases, with 13 bases sitting between them. CDR3 length equals 14 residues. Germline V gene sequence: CDR1 SNHLY, CDR2 FYNNEI. The CDR3 coding sequence is TGTGCCAGCAGTCGACAGGGAGGGCCCTACGAGCAGTACTTC. This translates into CASSRQGGPYEQYF.

Ten or more counts support this clonotype. This sequence joins TRBV4-1 and TRBJ2-5, with TRBD2 matching over 11 bases. The CDR3 length is 18 residues. Germline values: CDR1 MGHRA, CDR2 YSYEKL. Trimming took 4 bases from V and 4 from J; bases not matched to a gene: 14. The CDR3 DNA reads as TGCGCCAGCAGCCGGATCAACCTAGGCCTAGCGGGAGGAGAGACCCAGTACTTC. Translation gives CASSRINLGLAGGETQYF.

The chain carries TRBV7-9 and TRBJ2-4; TRBD1 might be the D (6 bases). Germline CDR1 is SEHNR and CDR2 is FQNEAQ (reference sequence). The V end lost 3 bases, the J end lost 7 bases, and 13 bases lay between the germline ends. The CDR3 sequence is 14 residues long. CDR3 sequence reads: CASSLTNQGNIQYF. CDR3 DNA sequence: TGTGCCAGCAGCTTGACGAACCAGGGGAACATTCAGTACTTC.

This clonotype was counted a few times. The chain joins TRBV29-1 to TRBJ1-4; D possibly corresponds to TRBD1 (5 bases). In germline, CDR1 is SQVTM, CDR2 ANQGSEA. The CDR3 has 16 residues. The V end lost 7 bases, the J end lost 0 bases, and 18 bases lay between the germline ends. This CDR3 reads CSALGELLATNEKLFF. The CDR3 bases are TGCAGCGCCCTAGGGGAGCTACTTGCAACTAATGAAAAACTGTTTTTT.

V is TRBV28 and J is TRBJ1-4, with TRBD1 as a possible D gene (5 bases). Germline assignment: CDR1 MDHEN and CDR2 SYDVKM. Between the trimmed V and J ends, which lost 6 bases and 10 bases, there was a span of 24 bases. The CDR3 is 16 residues long. The DNA of the CDR3 is TGTGCCAGCAGCCCGGGACGGTTGAAGTTGGAGGCAAAACTGTTTTTT. Translating it yields CASSPGRLKLEAKLFF.

The chain is built from TRBV7-9 and TRBJ2-1; D unresolved. Trimming pared 2 bases from V and 0 bases from J, leaving 11 bases between. CDR3 length: 16 residues. Germline V CDR1 and CDR2: SEHNR, FQNEAQ (reference sequence). CDR3 in DNA: TGTGCCAGCAGCTTATCACCACACCGCTCCTACAATGAGCAGTTCTTC. Encoded protein: CASSLSPHRSYNEQFF.

In this sample, this clonotype turned up a few times. The rearrangement uses TRBV12-3 or TRBV12-4 and TRBJ2-5; TRBD1 is a possible D gene (6 bases). The J call may be wrong; the DNA end is better matched by TRBJ2-7. This CDR3 comprises 15 residues. The chain's CDR3 is CASSLYQGSLYEQYF. The CDR3 DNA reads as TGTGCCAGCAGTTTATATCAGGGGAGCCTCTACGAGCAGTACTTC.

The sample holds a few counts of this clonotype. The DNA of the CDR3 is TGTGCCAGCAGCTTCCCGGGACGATTAGATACGCAGTATTTT. Translation: CASSFPGRLDTQYF. V and J are TRBV7-2 and TRBJ2-3, with D perhaps TRBD1 or TRBD2 (5 bases each). This CDR3 has 14 amino acids. V was pared by 3 bases and J by 5 bases, with 12 bases between. Germline V gene sequence: CDR1 SGHTA, CDR2 FQGNSA.

This clonotype was picked up one time. The chain combines TRBV20-1 with TRBJ1-6, with 7 nucleotides matching TRBD1. V shed 0 bases, J shed 11 bases, and the junction held 4 bases outside the gene matches. Germline values: CDR1 DFQATT, CDR2 SNEGSKA (reference sequence). The CDR3 length is 13 residues. CDR3 in amino acids: CSAREAGGAPLHF. DNA of the CDR3: TGCAGTGCTAGAGAAGCAGGGGGAGCACCCCTCCACTTT.

This clonotype came up a few times. The chain is built from TRBV9 and TRBJ2-7; D is uncertain. V gave up 0 bases and J gave up 1 base, with 11 bases separating them. Germline-derived CDR1 and CDR2 are SGDLS and YYNGEE. The CDR3 covers 15 residues. The CDR3 is CASSVGNGRSYEQYF. The CDR3 DNA sequence: TGTGCCAGCAGCGTAGGTAACGGCCGTTCCTACGAGCAGTACTTC.

This sequence joins TRBV20-1 and TRBJ1-4; D is unresolved. The CDR3 length is 13 residues. Germline values: CDR1 DFQATT, CDR2 SNEGSKA (reference sequence). V was pared by 0 bases and J by 4 bases, with 6 bases between. CDR3 in amino acids: CSARDPLNEKLFF. In DNA, the CDR3 is TGCAGTGCTAGAGATCCTCTTAATGAAAAACTGTTTTTT.

There are a few counts of this clonotype. V is TRBV4-2 and J is TRBJ2-1, with a weak D call TRBD2 (6 bases). Trimming cost V 4 bases and J 6 bases, with 13 bases left between them. The CDR3 consists of 14 residues. CDR1 LGHNA and CDR2 YNFKEQ come from the germline V gene. In nucleotides, the CDR3 is TGTGCCAGCAGCCCCGGGGGACCCCTCAATGAGCAGTTCTTC. Protein: CASSPGGPLNEQFF.

The chain carries TRBV7-8 and TRBJ2-3; 9 bases are a match to TRBD1. The CDR3 contains 16 residues. The junction had 9 bases not matched to a gene; V was cut back by 6 bases and J by 2 bases. CDR1 and CDR2 from the germline V gene are SGHVS and FQNEAQ. CDR3 residues: CASRVTGGVNTDTQYF. The CDR3 coding sequence is TGTGCCAGCAGGGTAACAGGGGGCGTTAACACAGATACGCAGTATTTT. Using reference TRBV7-8 and TRBJ2-3 for the parts outside the CDR3, the full variable domain is GAGVSQSPRYKVAKRGQDVALRCDPISGHVSLFWYQQALGQGPEFLTYFQNEAQLDKSGLPSDRFFAERPEGSVSTLKIQRTQQEDSAVYLCASRVTGGVNTDTQYFGPGTRLTVL.

J is TRBJ2-5 and V is TRBV18; a weak D match, TRBD1 (5 bases). From germline, CDR1 is KGHSH and CDR2 LQKENI. The CDR3 loop spans 14 amino acids. Trimming stripped 3 bases from V and 4 bases from J, with 12 bases between. DNA of the CDR3: TGTGCCAGCTCACCCATCCAAGGGGTAGAGACCCAGTACTTC. It specifies CASSPIQGVETQYF.